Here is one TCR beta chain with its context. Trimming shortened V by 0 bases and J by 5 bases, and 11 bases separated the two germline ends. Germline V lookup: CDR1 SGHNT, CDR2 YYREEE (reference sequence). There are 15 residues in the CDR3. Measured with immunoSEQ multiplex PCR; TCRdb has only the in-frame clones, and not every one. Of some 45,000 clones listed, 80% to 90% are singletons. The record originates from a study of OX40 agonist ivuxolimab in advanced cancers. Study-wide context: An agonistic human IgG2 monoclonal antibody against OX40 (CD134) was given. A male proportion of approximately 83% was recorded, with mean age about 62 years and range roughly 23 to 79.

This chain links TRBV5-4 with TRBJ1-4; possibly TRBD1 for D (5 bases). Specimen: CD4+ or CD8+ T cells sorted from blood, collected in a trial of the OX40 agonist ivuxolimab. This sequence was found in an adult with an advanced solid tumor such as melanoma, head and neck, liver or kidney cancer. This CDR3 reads CASSLGGAANEKLFF. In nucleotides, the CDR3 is TGTGCCAGCAGCTTGGGGGGCGCGGCGAATGAAAAACTGTTTTTT.